This T cell receptor (beta chain) was captured in a study of cytomegalovirus exposure and HLA in healthy donors (dated by TCRdb to the late 2010s). In terms of the full investigation: According to an earlier analysis of a few hundred of the donors, roughly 180 million T cells yielded roughly 110 million unique TCR beta sequences and 276 Gb of sequence data. Besides the first cohort of roughly 700 subjects, a separate validation cohort made up of about 120 different subjects was used. The aim of the study was to test whether cataloging public T cell receptors could identify signatures of past pathogen exposure. Across under 500 genotyped donors of the cohort, an average of approximately 220,000 unique TCR beta nucleotide sequences per donor were sequenced, and roughly a sixth of those sequences were non-productive. Rather than using new phenotypic data, the later analysis identified candidate immune exposures from TCR beta sequences and from how often those sequences occurred across donors. In a later genetic analysis, genome-wide SNP genotypes for about three fifths of the 666 donors were used, and that subset was treated as a discovery cohort. The study combined high-throughput TCR immunosequencing, statistical association of individual TCRs with disease status, and machine learning to predict cytomegalovirus infection status. To decide whether each TCR beta V gene segment behaved as functional or pseudogenic, an earlier analysis of 587 of the donors relied on high-throughput TCR beta sequencing. The genetic ancestry cluster associated with self-reported Caucasian donors included 80% to 90% of the roughly 360 genotyped donors. The number of donors typed differed by locus, with roughly 620-640 for A, B, C, DRB1 and DQB1, approximately 500 for DQA1, 600 to 610 for DPA1, and 400 to 490 for DPB1. The T cell repertoires of some 670 subjects were profiled by immunosequencing and related to cytomegalovirus serostatus. About 310 gigabases of sequencing data and 80 million or so unique TCR sequences were included in an early release covering under 650 HLA-typed donors. All discovery cohort repertoires had been generated using a single sequencing platform. Class I and class II HLA loci were covered by the typing at four-digit resolution. To study patterns of TCR occurrence, a later analysis re-analyzed previously published TCR beta repertoires from around 660 donors and added high-resolution HLA genotyping. Donor age, sex, ethnicity and CMV serostatus were collected together with the repertoire data. Several DR-DQ haplotypes were treated as single units for association and clustering because of strong linkage in the cohort.

To note about this clone: Its antigen has not been determined. No qualities accompany the bases; no much larger clone lies one base away.

The germline V and J ends show losses of 11 bases and 1 base respectively, and no gene match explains 12 bases of the junction. Inclusive of the bounding cysteine and phenylalanine, the CDR3 is 15 residues long. Only CDR3 DNA is held: 45 bases, read in frame from base 1. CDR1 and CDR2 are drawn from the germline V gene: SNHLY, FYNNEI. The cohort comprised several hundred healthy bone marrow donors. At the time of sampling, all cohort members were nominally healthy, though unrecorded immune exposures were likely present. The donor was CMV seropositive and belonged to the group of more than 250 seropositive cohort members. A peripheral blood sample was provided by each donor, and peripheral blood mononuclear cells were used for TCR beta sequencing. The Qiagen DNeasy Blood Extraction Kit was used to extract genomic DNA from the blood cell samples. The receptor library was made with the immunoSEQ multiplex PCR assay. For the multiplex PCR, a mixture combining 60 forward primers for TCR Vbeta segments and 13 reverse primers for TCR Jbeta segments was used. A multiplex PCR assay on genomic DNA amplified the CDR3 region of rearranged TCR beta genes. On the Illumina HiSeq System, the amplified TCR beta libraries were sequenced as 87-base-pair reads. The study's processing was this. Across the roughly 670 repertoires, a later analysis counted 60 million to 90 million unique TCR beta chains, 9.5 million to 13 million of which were shared by at least two donors. A nearest-neighbor algorithm error-corrected the raw reads and collapsed the reads into unique sequences, merging closely related sequences to remove PCR and sequencing errors. CDR3 sequences were aligned to IMGT reference sequences to assign V, D and J gene segments. For a sequence to be retained, a match of at least six nucleotides to both a V gene segment and a J gene segment was required. Rearrangements were classified as productive when the CDR3 lacked stop codons and remained in frame with V and J, and all other rearrangements were classified as non-productive. Following IMGT convention, CDR3 was defined as the stretch from the second conserved V-encoded cysteine up to the conserved J-encoded phenylalanine. In an earlier analysis of just under 600 of the donors, sequences lacking an unambiguous match to a single V gene segment were excluded. An earlier analysis of several hundred of the donors called V segments functional above 56.7% productive rearrangements and segregating when the between-donor standard deviation exceeded 5%. A statistical classification framework was developed to diagnose cytomegalovirus status using the catalog of TCR beta chain sequences. A later analysis assigned V and J genes by comparing TCR nucleotide sequences with IMGT/GENE-DB human TR gene sequences. A later analysis assigned CDR3 sequences and most-parsimonious VDJ recombination scenarios with the TCRdist pipeline. A later analysis defined each TCR beta chain by its CDR3 amino acid sequence plus V-gene family, and excluded reads lacking a unique V-gene family. A later analysis removed 550 to 700 highly shared, low-generation-probability nucleotide sequences to deal with suspected cross-contamination and a sequencing artifact. For each public chain, a later analysis derived a clonal expansion index from normalized ranks of inferred template counts within each repertoire. Generation probabilities in a later analysis came from a VDJ recombination model fitted to out-of-frame rearrangements, and those results were checked against IGoR. In a later analysis, hypergeometric tests were used to score TCR-TCR, TCR-HLA and TCR-CMV co-occurrence, with a repertoire-size bias correction applied to TCR pairs. In a later analysis, false discovery rates were estimated by permuting HLA or CMV assignments 20 times. In a later analysis, co-occurring TCRs were grouped using DBSCAN, and TCRdist sequence similarity was added for clustering within HLA-allele-positive subsets. Repertoires with fewer than 30,000 or more than 120,000 public chains were left out of co-occurrence clustering, as were about five repertoires with anomalous nucleotide sharing. The table was pulled from immuneACCESS by TCRdb, which kept in-frame rearrangements only. Such tables lose some clones; where checked, under half of the loss comes from unresolved V genes, and the rest has no known cause. Clonal size and the V and J genes are those of that table, whereas D and trimming came from the DNA. In this sample the table shows 120,000 to 150,000 clones, around 80% of which occur a single time. Jointly, the top ten make up roughly 3.2% of the sample.

Beyond this particular receptor, the publication reports: An association between a missense DCLRE1C variant and V-gene and J-gene trimming of TCR beta chains was found in a later genetic analysis and replicated in an independent cohort. The classifier was reported to diagnose cytomegalovirus status with high specificity and sensitivity in both the original and validation cohorts. A later analysis reported that several top co-occurrence clusters appeared linked to parvovirus B19, influenza, CMV and Epstein-Barr virus. A group of highly shared sequence variants was considered likely to be a technical artifact of the sequencing pipeline. In an earlier analysis of more than 450 of the donors, most TCR beta V segments were observed in productive rearrangements about 87% or about 30% of the time, broadly matching IMGT annotations. A further reported finding was that TCR beta sequences accurately predicted the HLA-A and HLA-B alleles for most subjects in the first cohort. Assigning TCR associations to individual alleles was difficult when HLA alleles, especially DR and DQ, strongly co-occurred. In a later analysis, the rate of TCR association differed among HLA loci, with DRB1 alleles having the most associated TCRs and HLA-C alleles having the fewest. Immune exposure information for the cohort was limited to CMV serostatus. The study gave a list of over 150 TCR beta chains associated with cytomegalovirus. Presence/absence analyses assumed roughly uniform sequencing depth across donors, an assumption that may not hold. Most TCR sequences were seen in very few donors, while some public TCRs were found in many individuals. In vitro tests confirmed that three of the cytomegalovirus-associated TCR beta chains recognize cytomegalovirus antigens. According to the authors, the approach could potentially be generalized to other disease states and immunological phenotypes. The cohort was sequenced for TCR beta chains only, and without alpha or paired-chain data the features that could be detected were limited. Fewer than 20 rarely observed V segments, including chromosome 9 orphons, were excluded from the earlier analysis of about 610 of the donors because counts were too low. In a later analysis, HLA-associated TCR beta chains showed more clonal expansion and lower generation probabilities than non-associated chains that were equally common. Some IMGT-functional V segments, including TRBV6-2 and TRBV6-3, could not be distinguished by the 87-base-pair reads and were therefore excluded. A later genetic analysis reported fewer N-insertions in productive TCRs among donors in an Asian-associated ancestry cluster than the approximately 700-donor mean. Correlated functional status among segregating V segments might be attributable to linkage disequilibrium, but an unknown experimental factor could not be ruled out. A later analysis found that most CMV-associated TCR beta chains appeared HLA-restricted, with HLA associations seemingly driven largely by CMV exposure. Because HLA typing was missing for some donors at each locus, association tests included only the typed subset. Specific HLA alleles were associated with 18,000 or so TCR beta sequences at a false discovery rate of 0.05 in a later analysis.

This TCR derives from a man aged 18 to 29 in good health and CMV-seropositive. The sample comprised PBMCs. Rearrangement joined TRBV2 to TRBJ2-7; 9 central nucleotides agree with TRBD2. The bases are TGTGCCTGCCTCGGCCATAGCGGGAGTTCCTACGAGCAGTACTTC. This is translated as CACLGHSGSSYEQYF.